Presented here are 18 T cell receptor beta chains from one specimen sequenced in a study of yellow fever vaccine responses in identical twins. TCRdb re-called the RT-PCR reads with MiXCR, one entry per CDR3 protein. The table lists about 2,000 distinct CDR3 sequences, about three quarters of them singletons. This specimen was T cells from blood (PBMCs), unsorted or a sorted subset (not recorded which), taken before or after yellow fever vaccination (not recorded which). The receptors were gathered from a woman in her late teens or twenties who received the yellow fever vaccine.

The chain employs TRBV7-9 and TRBJ2-1; maybe TRBD2 (5 bases). Germline CDR1 and CDR2: SEHNR and FQNEAQ (reference sequence). The CDR3 totals 13 residues. The V gene lost 5 bases and the J gene lost 9 bases, with 14 bases spanning the gap. CDR3 DNA: TGTGCCAGCAGCCCCACTCGGGGTGGTGAGCAGTTCTTC. Translated: CASSPTRGGEQFF.

This clonotype was counted once. The chain uses TRBV10-3 and TRBJ2-7; unclear D gene. There are 13 residues in the CDR3. V lost 0 bases and J 5 bases, leaving 8 bases between the germline ends. Germline V gene lookup returns CDR1 ENHRY and CDR2 SYGVKD. The CDR3 spells CAISESLADEQYF. In DNA, the CDR3 is TGTGCCATCAGTGAGTCGTTAGCTGACGAGCAGTACTTC.

This CDR3 reads CAISEIQGAYEQYF. The DNA of the CDR3 is TGTGCCATCAGTGAGATTCAGGGGGCCTACGAGCAGTACTTC. This chain joins TRBV10-3 and TRBJ2-7, with 7 bases matching TRBD1. Germline V lookup: CDR1 ENHRY, CDR2 SYGVKD. The V and J ends lost 2 bases and 2 bases, in that order; junction bases with no gene match: 3. The CDR3 is 14 amino acids.

This clonotype was observed a handful of times. The chain links TRBV28 to TRBJ2-7; D is unresolved. The CDR3 contains 17 residues. The V end was cut by 2 bases, the J end by 0 bases, with 17 bases between. Germline V gives CDR1 MDHEN, CDR2 SYDVKM. The CDR3: CASSLVGTRSFSYEQYF. CDR3 nucleotides: TGTGCCAGCAGTTTAGTGGGTACGAGGAGCTTCTCCTACGAGCAGTACTTC.

The DNA for the CDR3 is TGTGCCAGCAGCTTTCTCCTAGCCACCGGGGAGCTGTTTTTT. This translates into CASSFLLATGELFF. The J gene is TRBJ2-2, the V gene TRBV11-1; tentative D call: TRBD2 (5 bases). The CDR3 runs to 14 residues. V gave up 3 bases and J gave up 4 bases, with 9 bases separating them. Germline V gene data show CDR1 as SGHAT and CDR2 as FQDESV (reference sequence).

The CDR3 region is CAWSGRGRDTGELFF. For the CDR3, the DNA is TGTGCCTGGAGTGGGCGGGGTCGGGACACCGGGGAGCTGTTTTTT. This sequence joins TRBV30 and TRBJ2-2; TRBD2 might be the D (6 bases). This CDR3 is built from 15 residues. V was pared by 1 base and J by 3 bases, with 12 bases between. CDR1 is GTSNPN and CDR2 is SVGIG in the germline V gene (reference sequence).

V gene TRBV9 combines with J gene TRBJ2-1, with TRBD2 identical over 8 bases. In germline, CDR1 is SGDLS, CDR2 YYNGEE. V was clipped by 3 bases and J by 5 bases; unmatched bases: 1. This CDR3 has 13 residues. The CDR3 coding sequence is TGTGCCAGCAGCGGGACTAGCCACAATGAGCAGTTCTTC. It yields the protein CASSGTSHNEQFF.

The V call is TRBV6-5, the J call TRBJ2-1, with D maybe TRBD2 (6 bases). Trimming took off 3 bases at V and 7 bases at J, with 19 bases between the two ends. The CDR3 is 16 amino acids. The germline CDR1 and CDR2 sequences are MNHEY and SVGAGI. The CDR3 DNA is TGTGCCAGCAGTTATGGTTCGGAGGGGCCGGGGAATGAGCAGTTCTTC. This translates into CASSYGSEGPGNEQFF.

CDR3 DNA sequence: TGTGCCATCAATTGGGCCGGACAGGGGGATGGCTACACCTTC. It codes for CAINWAGQGDGYTF. The gene calls are TRBV10-3 and TRBJ1-2, with TRBD1 identical over 10 bases. The CDR3 loop spans 14 amino acids. Germline CDR1 reads ENHRY; CDR2 reads SYGVKD. The ends lost 7 bases at V and 6 bases at J; junction bases unmatched: 8.

The genes are TRBV11-1 and TRBJ2-7; unclear D gene. The CDR3 runs 11 residues. Germline V lookup: CDR1 SGHAT, CDR2 FQDESV (reference sequence). V dropped 4 bases and J dropped 4 bases, with 5 bases sitting between them. The CDR3 here is CASSSAYEQYF. As DNA, the CDR3 is TGTGCCAGCAGCTCAGCGTACGAGCAGTACTTC.

The genes are TRBV7-9 and TRBJ2-6, with D possibly TRBD1 on 6 matching bases. Germline assignment: CDR1 SEHNR and CDR2 FQNEAQ (reference sequence). This CDR3 has 17 residues. V lost 0 bases and J 2 bases, leaving 11 bases between the germline ends. The CDR3 DNA reads TGTGCCAGCAGCTTAGCGCCCTGGACAGCTGGGGCCAACGTCCTGACTTTC. Its protein product is CASSLAPWTAGANVLTF.

The chain employs TRBV11-1 and TRBJ2-7, with 7 positions matching TRBD1. This CDR3 comprises 13 residues. V shed 6 bases, J shed 5 bases, and the junction held 7 bases outside the gene matches. Germline V gene sequence: CDR1 SGHAT, CDR2 FQDESV (reference sequence). CDR3 nucleotide sequence: TGTGCCAGCAGTAAAGGGACAGTCGACGAGCAGTACTTC. This encodes CASSKGTVDEQYF. Variable domain in full (rest from reference TRBV11-1 and TRBJ2-7): EAEVAQSPRYKITEKSQAVAFWCDPISGHATLYWYRQILGQGPELLVQFQDESVVDDSQLPKDRFSAERLKGVDSTLKIQPAELGDSAMYLCASSKGTVDEQYFGPGTRLTVT.

The chain joins TRBV13 to TRBJ2-3; D is tentatively TRBD1 or TRBD2 (5 bases each). CDR1 is PRHDT, CDR2 FYEKMQ, per germline (reference sequence). V lost 6 bases, J lost 4 bases, and 23 bases lay in between. The CDR3 runs to 17 residues. The CDR3 sequence is CASRPGSARRSPDTQYF. CDR3 in DNA: TGTGCCAGCAGGCCAGGGAGCGCACGTCGTAGTCCAGATACGCAGTATTTT.

The V call is TRBV6-4, the J call TRBJ1-1; TRBD1 matches at 8 bases. Germline-derived CDR1 and CDR2 are MRHNA and SNTAGT. The CDR3 consists of 15 residues. Trimming took 0 bases from V and 6 from J; bases not matched to a gene: 6. This CDR3 is CASSDSADRAAEAFF. In nucleotides, the CDR3 is TGTGCCAGCAGTGACTCAGCGGACAGGGCGGCTGAAGCTTTCTTT.

This chain joins TRBV28 and TRBJ2-7; weak D call: TRBD1 (6 bases). This CDR3 has 14 residues. Trimming took 3 bases from V and 0 from J, leaving 9 bases between them. The germline CDR1 and CDR2 sequences are MDHEN and SYDVKM. The CDR3 reads CASSFSDSSYEQYF. The CDR3 nucleotides read TGTGCCAGCAGTTTTTCGGACAGCTCCTACGAGCAGTACTTC.

The chain couples TRBV2 to TRBJ1-1, with 9 bases fitting TRBD1. The CDR3 is 13 amino acids. CDR1 is SNHLY and CDR2 is FYNNEI in the germline V gene. V was pared by 10 bases and J by 6 bases, with 9 bases of the junction left unmatched. CDR3 nucleotide sequence: TGTGCCAAGACGGACAGGGGCAACCCTGAAGCTTTCTTT. Residues: CAKTDRGNPEAFF.

The V gene is TRBV20-1, the J gene TRBJ2-7, with a weak D call TRBD1 (5 bases). Germline CDR1 and CDR2: DFQATT and SNEGSKA (reference sequence). The V gene lost 1 base and the J gene lost 4 bases, with 11 bases spanning the gap. There are 13 residues in the CDR3. CDR3 loop: CSARGGEDYEQYF. The CDR3 DNA sequence: TGCAGTGCTAGAGGGGGCGAGGATTACGAGCAGTACTTC.

The chain is built from TRBV4-3 and TRBJ2-6; the D is unclear. Trimming pared 0 bases from V and 4 bases from J, leaving 10 bases between. Germline V gene lookup returns CDR1 LGHNA and CDR2 YSLEER. This CDR3 contains 16 residues. The CDR3 bases are TGCGCCAGCAGCCAAGATCAAGGGCTCGGGGCCAACGTCCTGACTTTC. The encoded protein is CASSQDQGLGANVLTF.